This entry is about one T cell receptor (beta chain). This CDR3 comprises 14 residues. Per germline, CDR1 SGHTA and CDR2 FQGTGA. V was clipped by 4 bases and J by 6 bases; unmatched bases: 6. This sample is drawn from a study of OX40 agonist ivuxolimab in advanced cancers. About the study: The patients received ivuxolimab by intravenous route every 2 weeks at 0.01 to 10 mg/kg.

Assay used: immunoSEQ multiplex PCR; TCRdb lists only in-frame clones, some missing. The repertoire holds about 90,000 clones, with roughly 90% as singletons. This chain joins TRBV7-3 and TRBJ2-1, with 7 bases fitting TRBD2. Here the sequenced sample was CD4+ or CD8+ T cells sorted from blood, taken in a trial of the OX40 agonist ivuxolimab. This sequence was found in an adult with an advanced solid tumor such as melanoma, head and neck, liver or kidney cancer. The CDR3 DNA reads TGTGCCAGCAGCTCTAGCGGCGTACTCAATGAGCAGTTCTTC. Protein sequence: CASSSSGVLNEQFF.